Below, one T cell receptor beta chain is given with its context. Its antigen is unknown. The CDR3 has 15 amino acids. Germline CDR1 SNHLY, CDR2 FYNNEI. Losses at the gene ends were 5 bases for V and 2 bases for J; bases not matched to a gene: 4. These data are taken from a study of cytomegalovirus exposure and HLA in healthy donors. Study-wide results and limits: The Asian-associated ancestry cluster reportedly had fewer N-insertions than the 666-donor mean in a later analysis. Being indistinguishable, some V segments were excluded, TRBV6-2 and TRBV6-3 among them. Some TCR beta chains (164 of them) were listed as cytomegalovirus-associated.

In the PCR, 60 Vbeta and 13 Jbeta primers were used. Assay: immunoSEQ multiplex PCR; the TCRdb copy retains only in-frame clones and omits some. The data show 140,000 to 150,000 clones, 65% to 85% seen once. The specimen was PBMCs. The sequence came from a young man in good health and CMV-seronegative. This rearrangement joins TRBV2 to TRBJ2-1; TRBD2 agrees at 9 bases. The CDR3: CASSRTSEAYNEQFF. CDR3 nucleotides: TGTGCCAGCAGTAGGACTAGCGAGGCCTACAATGAGCAGTTCTTC.